This T cell receptor beta chain was observed in a study of blood T cell repertoires in COVID-19. As for the study in general: PBMCs, B-cell-depleted T cells, or T cells were the source of the cDNA or gDNA that made up the material.

In the source study's methods: For nucleated cells, counts were estimated from reference gene primer amplification. TCRdb's copy holds only in-frame clones and misses some; the assay was immunoSEQ multiplex PCR. V and J calls and clone size are as listed in that table; D and trimming were resolved from the DNA. The data hold tens of thousands of clones, with roughly 90% observed a single time. The germline gives CDR1 SGHRS, CDR2 YFSETQ. V lost 0 bases, J lost 4 bases, and 1 base stayed unmatched. This CDR3 contains 14 residues. The sequencing input was peripheral blood. This chain uses TRBV5-1 with TRBJ1-3, with 7 bases matching TRBD1. This TCR was recovered from a woman aged 60-75 years with acute or convalescent COVID-19. Here the CDR3 reads CASSLEGQGNTIYF. In nucleotides, the CDR3 is TGCGCCAGCAGCTTGGAGGGACAGGGAAACACCATATATTTT. Using reference TRBV5-1 and TRBJ1-3 for the parts outside the CDR3, the full variable domain is KAGVTQTPRYLIKTRGQQVTLSCSPISGHRSVSWYQQTPGQGLQFLFEYFSETQRNKGNFPGRFSGRQFSNSRSEMNVSTLELGDSALYLCASSLEGQGNTIYFGEGSWLTVV.